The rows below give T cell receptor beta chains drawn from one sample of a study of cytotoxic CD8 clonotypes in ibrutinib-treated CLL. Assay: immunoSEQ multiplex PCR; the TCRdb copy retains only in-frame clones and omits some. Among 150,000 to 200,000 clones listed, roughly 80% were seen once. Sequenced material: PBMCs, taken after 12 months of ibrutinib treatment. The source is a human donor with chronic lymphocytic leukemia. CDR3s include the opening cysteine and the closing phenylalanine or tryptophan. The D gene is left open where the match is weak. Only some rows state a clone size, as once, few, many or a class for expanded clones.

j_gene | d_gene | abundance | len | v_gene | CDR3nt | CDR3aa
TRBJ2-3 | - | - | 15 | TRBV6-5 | TGTGCCAGCAGTACGTGGGGTAGCGGCACAGATACGCAGTATTTT | CASSTWGSGTDTQYF
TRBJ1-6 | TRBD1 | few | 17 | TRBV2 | TGTGCCAGCAGCGCCGGGACAGGGGAGGCGCGGCGCTCACCCCTCCACTTT | CASSAGTGEARRSPLHF
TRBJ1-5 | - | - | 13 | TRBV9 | TGTGCCAGCAGCTTTTATACCGGTGGGCCCCAGCATTTT | CASSFYTGGPQHF
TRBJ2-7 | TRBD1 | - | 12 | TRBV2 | TGTGCCAGCAGGGACGACAGGGAACTTCAGTACTTC | CASRDDRELQYF
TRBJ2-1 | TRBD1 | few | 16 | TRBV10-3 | TGTGCCATCAGTGAGTCGTTGACAGGGGGCTTGAATGAGCAGTTCTTC | CAISESLTGGLNEQFF
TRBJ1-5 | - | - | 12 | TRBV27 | TGTGCCAGCAGTTTACGGGGTCAGCCCCAGCATTTT | CASSLRGQPQHF
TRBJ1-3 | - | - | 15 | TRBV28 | TGTGCCAGCAGGCCATCATGGGGTCTCGGAAACACCATATATTTT | CASRPSWGLGNTIYF
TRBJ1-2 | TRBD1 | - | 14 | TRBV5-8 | TGTGCCAGCAGCGGAAGGACAGGGGCGTATGGCTACACCTTC | CASSGRTGAYGYTF
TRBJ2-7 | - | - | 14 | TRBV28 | TGTGCCAGCAGTTTGAGTCAAAAGTCCTACGAGCAGTACTTC | CASSLSQKSYEQYF
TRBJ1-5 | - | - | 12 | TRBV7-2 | TGTGCCAGCAGCTTACTAAATCAGCCCCAGCATTTT | CASSLLNQPQHF
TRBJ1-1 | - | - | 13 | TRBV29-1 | TGCAGCGTTGTTTGGCGGTTTTTGGCTGAAGCTTTCTTT | CSVVWRFLAEAFF
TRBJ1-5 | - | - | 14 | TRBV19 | TGTGCCAGTAGTATTTGGAATAGCAATCAGCCCCAGCATTTT | CASSIWNSNQPQHF
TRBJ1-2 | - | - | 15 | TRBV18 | TGTGCCAGCTCGGGAACGGTCAAGACTAACTATGGCTACACCTTC | CASSGTVKTNYGYTF
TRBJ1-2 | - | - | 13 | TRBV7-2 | TGTGCCAGCAGCTTAGGCCAGGTCTATGGCTACACCTTC | CASSLGQVYGYTF
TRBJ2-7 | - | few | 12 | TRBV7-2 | TGTGCCAGCAGCTTAGATGTGGGGGTCCAATACTTC | CASSLDVGVQYF
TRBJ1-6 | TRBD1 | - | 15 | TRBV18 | TGTGCCAGCTCACCAGGGGACAGTCTAAATTCACCCCTCCACTTT | CASSPGDSLNSPLHF
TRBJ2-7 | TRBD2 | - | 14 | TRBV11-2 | TGTGCCAGCACCGGACTAGCGGGAGAATACGAGCAGTACTTC | CASTGLAGEYEQYF
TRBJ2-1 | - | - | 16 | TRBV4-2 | TGTGCCAGCAGCCTGGCAACAGCGATCTCCTACAATGAGCAGTTCTTC | CASSLATAISYNEQFF
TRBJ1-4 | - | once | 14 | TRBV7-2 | TGTGCCAGCAGCTTGCTGGCCATGGATATCAAACTGTTTTTT | CASSLLAMDIKLFF
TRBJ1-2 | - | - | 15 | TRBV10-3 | TGTGCCATCAGTGAGTCTGGACAGACCGACTATGGCTACACCTTC | CAISESGQTDYGYTF
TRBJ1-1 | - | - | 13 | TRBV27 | TGTGCCAGCAGGGGAGTGGTGTACACTGAAGCTTTCTTT | CASRGVVYTEAFF
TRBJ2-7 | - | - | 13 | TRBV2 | TGTGCCAGCAGTGAGGGGCTGGGCTACGAGCAGTACTTC | CASSEGLGYEQYF
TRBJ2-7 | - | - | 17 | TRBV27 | TGTGCCAGCAGTTACTTTAGCCGCGGGATGGCGTTGTACGAGCAGTACTTC | CASSYFSRGMALYEQYF
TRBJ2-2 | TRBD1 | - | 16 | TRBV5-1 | TGCGCCAGCCGAAACACCGGGACAGCAAAAACCGGGGAGCTGTTTTTT | CASRNTGTAKTGELFF
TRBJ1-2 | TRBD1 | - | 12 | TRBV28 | TGTGCCAGCAGGGCGACAGGGGGCCGGCTCACCTTC | CASRATGGRLTF
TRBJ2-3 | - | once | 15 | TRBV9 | TGTGCCAGCAGCGTAGGGGGGTTATCCACAGATACGCAGTATTTT | CASSVGGLSTDTQYF
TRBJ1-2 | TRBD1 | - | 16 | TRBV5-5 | TGTGCCAGCAGCCCTGCGTTGGGACAGGCCCGTTATGGCTACACCTTC | CASSPALGQARYGYTF
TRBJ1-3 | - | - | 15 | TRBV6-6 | TGTGCCAGCAGCGAACTTCAGTCGGATGGAAACACCATATATTTT | CASSELQSDGNTIYF
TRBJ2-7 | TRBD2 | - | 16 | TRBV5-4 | TGTGCCAGCATGCGGACTAGCGGGGAGAGATCCTACGAGCAGTACTTC | CASMRTSGERSYEQYF
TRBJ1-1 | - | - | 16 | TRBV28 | TGTGCCAGCAGTTTCACCCTGACAGCAGGGTTGGCTGAAGCTTTCTTT | CASSFTLTAGLAEAFF
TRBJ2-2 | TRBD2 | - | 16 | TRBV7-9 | TGTGCCAGCAGCTCCACCGGGACTAGTGCCACCGGGGAGCTGTTTTTT | CASSSTGTSATGELFF
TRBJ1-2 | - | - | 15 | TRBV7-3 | TGTGCCAGCAGCTTGGGCCGAGAAACCAACTATGGCTACACCTTC | CASSLGRETNYGYTF
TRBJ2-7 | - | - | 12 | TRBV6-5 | TGTGCCATCAAGGGGCAGTCCTACGAGCAGTACTTC | CAIKGQSYEQYF
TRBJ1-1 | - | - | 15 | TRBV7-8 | TGTGCCAGCAGCCGCCCCGGGACGGGAAACACTGAAGCTTTCTTT | CASSRPGTGNTEAFF
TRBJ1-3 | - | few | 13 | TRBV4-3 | TGCGCCAGCAGCCCCGCCTCTGGAAACACCATATATTTT | CASSPASGNTIYF
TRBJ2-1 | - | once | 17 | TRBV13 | TGTGCCAGCAGCGAACCCTCCGGGACTTCCACGGCCAATGAGCAGTTCTTC | CASSEPSGTSTANEQFF
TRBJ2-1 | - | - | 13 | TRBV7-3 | TGTGCCAGCAGCTTACCCCCGTACAATGAGCAGTTCTTC | CASSLPPYNEQFF
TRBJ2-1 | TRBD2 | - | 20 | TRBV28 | TGTGCCAGCAGTTTAGGTTTGCCTCTGACGGAGGGACTAGCTTATAATGAGCAGTTCTTC | CASSLGLPLTEGLAYNEQFF
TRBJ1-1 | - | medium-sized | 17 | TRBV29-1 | TGCAGCGTTGTCCCATATTTGACTTCGGGGAGTCGTACTGAAGCTTTCTTT | CSVVPYLTSGSRTEAFF